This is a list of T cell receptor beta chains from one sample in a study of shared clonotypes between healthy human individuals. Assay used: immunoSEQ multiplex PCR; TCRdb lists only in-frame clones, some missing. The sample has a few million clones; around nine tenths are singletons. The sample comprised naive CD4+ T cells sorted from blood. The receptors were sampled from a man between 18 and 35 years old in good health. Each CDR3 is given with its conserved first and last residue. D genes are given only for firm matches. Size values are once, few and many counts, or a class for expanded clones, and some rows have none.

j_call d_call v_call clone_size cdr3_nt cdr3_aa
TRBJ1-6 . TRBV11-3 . TGTGCCAGCAGCCCTGAGGGGGGATTTAATTCACCCCTCCACTTT CASSPEGGFNSPLHF
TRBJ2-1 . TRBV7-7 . TGTGCTAGCAGCTTAGCGCGGGACAACTACAATGAGCAGTTCTTC CASSLARDNYNEQFF
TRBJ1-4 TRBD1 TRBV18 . TGTGCCAGCTCACCAAGTAAGAACAGGGGGCCGGCTAATGAAAAACTGTTTTTT CASSPSKNRGPANEKLFF
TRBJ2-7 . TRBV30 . TGTGCCGGACTTGGGCATGGGGCCAACGAGCAGTACTTC CAGLGHGANEQYF
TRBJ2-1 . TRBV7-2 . TGTGCCAGCCAACTCAAGGTAAACAATGAGCAGTTCTTC CASQLKVNNEQFF
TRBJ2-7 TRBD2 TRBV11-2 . TGTGCCAGCAGCTTAGGTGCTAGCGGGGTTTCCGAGCAGTACTTC CASSLGASGVSEQYF
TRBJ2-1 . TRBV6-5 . TGTGCCAGCAGTCCGCACAGGGACGAGCAGTTCTTC CASSPHRDEQFF
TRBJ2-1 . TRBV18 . TGTGCCAGCTCACGCTCGCCGCGGGACTATGAGCAGTTCTTC CASSRSPRDYEQFF
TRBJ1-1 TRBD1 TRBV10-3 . TGTGCCATCAGTGCCATCAGGGACAGGACGAACACTGAAGCTTTCTTT CAISAIRDRTNTEAFF
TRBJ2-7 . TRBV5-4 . TGTGCCAGCAGCTTGGATGGACTCCCTCTCGAGCAGTACTTC CASSLDGLPLEQYF
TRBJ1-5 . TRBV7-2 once TGTGCCAGCAGCTTAACAGCGGAATATAGCAATCAGCCCCAGCATTTT CASSLTAEYSNQPQHF
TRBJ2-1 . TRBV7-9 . TGTGCCAGCAGCGCGCGAGGAGGTTCTGACTATAATGAGCAGTTCTTC CASSARGGSDYNEQFF
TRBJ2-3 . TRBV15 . TGTGCCACCAGCAGAGATTACCAGCGGGGCACAGATACGCAGTATTTT CATSRDYQRGTDTQYF
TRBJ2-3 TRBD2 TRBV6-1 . TGTGCCAGCAGCCAACAAAGCGGGGCAGGGGATACGCAGTATTTT CASSQQSGAGDTQYF
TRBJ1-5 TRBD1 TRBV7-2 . TGTGCCAGTGGGAAACAGGGGGATCAGCCCCAGCATTTT CASGKQGDQPQHF
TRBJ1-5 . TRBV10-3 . TGTGCCATCAGTGAGCACCGTGATCAGCCCCAGCATTTT CAISEHRDQPQHF
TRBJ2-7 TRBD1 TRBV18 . TGTGCCAGCTCACCAATGGCCAGGGGGCTATCGGGCGAGCAGTACTTC CASSPMARGLSGEQYF
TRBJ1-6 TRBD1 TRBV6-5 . TGTGCCAGCAGTCAAACAGGGGTTCGATCACCCCTCCACTTT CASSQTGVRSPLHF
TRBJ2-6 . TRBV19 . TGTGCCAGTAGTCGCGCTTCTGGGGCCAACGTCCTGACTTTC CASSRASGANVLTF
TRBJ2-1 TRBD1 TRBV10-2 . TGCGCCAGCTCCTTGGGACAGTCCTACAATGAGCAGTTCTTC CASSLGQSYNEQFF